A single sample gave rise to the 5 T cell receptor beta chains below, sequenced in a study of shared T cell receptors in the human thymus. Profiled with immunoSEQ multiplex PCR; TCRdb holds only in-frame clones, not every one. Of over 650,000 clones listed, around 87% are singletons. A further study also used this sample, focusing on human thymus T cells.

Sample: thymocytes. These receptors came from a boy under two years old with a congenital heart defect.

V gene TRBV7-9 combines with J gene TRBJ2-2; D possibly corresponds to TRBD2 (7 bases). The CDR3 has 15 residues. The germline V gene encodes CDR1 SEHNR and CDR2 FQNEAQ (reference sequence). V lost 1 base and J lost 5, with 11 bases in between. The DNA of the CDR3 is TGTGCCAGCAGCTTAGTTCGGGGGGCGACCGGGGAGCTGTTTTTT. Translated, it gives CASSLVRGATGELFF.

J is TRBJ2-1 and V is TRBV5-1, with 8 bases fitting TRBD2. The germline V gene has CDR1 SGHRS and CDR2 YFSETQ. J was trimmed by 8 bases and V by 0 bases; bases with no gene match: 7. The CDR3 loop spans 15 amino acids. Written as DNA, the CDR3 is TGCGCCAGCAGCTTGGCCGGGACTAGTCTGCATGAGCAGTTCTTC. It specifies CASSLAGTSLHEQFF.

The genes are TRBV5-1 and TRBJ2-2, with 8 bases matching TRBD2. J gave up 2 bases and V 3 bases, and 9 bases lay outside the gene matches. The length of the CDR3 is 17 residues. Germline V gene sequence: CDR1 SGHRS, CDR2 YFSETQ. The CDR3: CASSSTTTSGNTGELFF. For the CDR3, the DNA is TGCGCCAGCAGCTCGACGACTACTAGCGGAAACACCGGGGAGCTGTTTTTT.

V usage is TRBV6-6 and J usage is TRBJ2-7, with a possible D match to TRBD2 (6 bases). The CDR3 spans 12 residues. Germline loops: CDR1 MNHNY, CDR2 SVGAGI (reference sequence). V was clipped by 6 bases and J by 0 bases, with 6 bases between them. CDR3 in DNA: TGTGCCAGCAGGGGACTCTCCTACGAGCAGTACTTC. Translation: CASRGLSYEQYF.

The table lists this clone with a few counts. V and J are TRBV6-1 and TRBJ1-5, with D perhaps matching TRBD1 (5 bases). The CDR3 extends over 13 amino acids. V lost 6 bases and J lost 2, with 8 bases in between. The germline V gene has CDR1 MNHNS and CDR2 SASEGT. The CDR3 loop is CASRGHRNQPQHF. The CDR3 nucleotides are TGTGCCAGCAGAGGACACCGCAATCAGCCCCAGCATTTT.